Presented here are 29 T cell receptor beta chains from one specimen sequenced in a study of T cells in Graves' hyperthyroidism and ophthalmopathy. RNA transcripts served as the template for amplifying TCR beta CDR3 regions. TCR CDR3 regions were first amplified by RT-PCR with HTBI primers. TCRdb independently ran MiXCR on the multiplex PCR reads; one entry per CDR3 protein. The table lists hundreds of thousands of distinct CDR3 sequences, roughly 14% of them singletons, with around 13% in the top ten. Sequencing was performed on blood. These receptors originate from a woman between 45 and 65 years old with Graves' ophthalmopathy.

This clonotype was counted only a few times. The rearrangement links TRBV6-4 to TRBJ1-1; D possibly corresponds to TRBD1 (5 bases). CDR3 length: 14 residues. V shed 3 bases and J shed 4 bases, with 12 bases lying between them. CDR1 is MRHNA, CDR2 SNTAGT, per germline. In nucleotides, the CDR3 is TGTGCCAGCAGTGAACAGGCCAGAGGCACTGAAGCTTTCTTT. Its translation is CASSEQARGTEAFF.

V gene TRBV7-9 combines with J gene TRBJ2-4, with a possible D match to TRBD2 (6 bases). Trimming cost V 5 bases and J 10 bases, with 18 bases left between them. Germline CDR1 and CDR2: SEHNR and FQNEAQ (reference sequence). There are 14 residues in the CDR3. CDR3 sequence reads: CASSPGLALGIQYF. CDR3 DNA: TGTGCCAGCAGCCCGGGACTCGCACTGGGGATTCAGTACTTC. The whole variable domain, filled in from reference TRBV7-9 and TRBJ2-4, reads DTGVSQNPRHKITKRGQNVTFRCDPISEHNRLYWYRQTLGQGPEFLTYFQNEAQLEKSRLLSDRFSAERPKGSFSTLEIQRTEQGDSAMYLCASSPGLALGIQYFGAGTRLSVL.

This clonotype was counted at least ten times. The gene calls are TRBV2 and TRBJ2-6; tentatively, D is TRBD1 or TRBD2 (5 bases each). Germline CDR1 SNHLY, CDR2 FYNNEI. This CDR3 spans 17 amino acids. The ends were cut back, 5 bases at V and 0 bases at J, with 14 bases in the middle. CDR3 amino acids: CASSRGKGSSGANVLTF. In DNA, the CDR3 is TGTGCCAGCAGTAGAGGAAAGGGGAGCTCTGGGGCCAACGTCCTGACTTTC.

Ten or more counts support this clonotype. The chain links TRBV28 to TRBJ2-1; no clear D. This CDR3 is 15 amino acids long. Looked up from germline, CDR1 is MDHEN and CDR2 is SYDVKM. V was clipped by 5 bases and J by 0 bases, with 11 bases between them. In nucleotides, the CDR3 is TGTGCCAGCAGTCCTCGTTACAGCTCCTACAATGAGCAGTTCTTC. Its translation: CASSPRYSSYNEQFF.

This clonotype was picked up many times. This chain links TRBV5-1 with TRBJ1-3; no reliable D call. V gave up 4 bases and J gave up 4 bases, with 18 bases separating them. CDR3 length: 16 residues. The germline CDR1 and CDR2 sequences are SGHRS and YFSETQ. The CDR3 is CASSLQGPLAGNTIYF. The DNA of the CDR3 is TGCGCCAGCAGCCTACAAGGCCCTCTGGCGGGAAACACCATATATTTT.

This chain joins TRBV6-1 and TRBJ2-7, with 7 bases aligning to TRBD2. CDR1 and CDR2 (germline): MNHNS, SASEGT. CDR3 length equals 14 residues. V shed 7 bases and J 3 bases; nucleotides not matched to a gene: 9. This CDR3 is CASTRSWEGYEQYF. CDR3 bases: TGTGCCAGCACAAGATCCTGGGAGGGCTACGAGCAGTACTTC.

A few counts support this clonotype. The V gene is TRBV20-1, the J gene TRBJ2-5; 7 bases fit TRBD2. V was clipped by 1 base and J by 2 bases; unmatched bases: 22. The length of the CDR3 is 20 residues. Germline V CDR1 and CDR2: DFQATT, SNEGSKA (reference sequence). CDR3 coding DNA: TGCAGTGCTAGAGCTGTCCGTAGGAGTAAGGCTAGCGGTCCGCAAGAGACCCAGTACTTC. It encodes CSARAVRRSKASGPQETQYF.

This clonotype was recorded many times. This chain joins TRBV13 and TRBJ2-1, with 11 bases lining up with TRBD2. The CDR3 has 15 amino acids. The ends lost 0 bases at V and 6 bases at J; junction bases unmatched: 1. Germline values: CDR1 PRHDT, CDR2 FYEKMQ (reference sequence). CDR3 protein: CASSLGLAGANEQFF. The DNA for the CDR3 is TGTGCCAGCAGCTTAGGACTAGCGGGAGCCAATGAGCAGTTCTTC.

The rearrangement uses TRBV7-3 and TRBJ2-2, with a tentative D call TRBD2 (6 bases). Germline loops: CDR1 SGHTA, CDR2 FQGTGA. V was pared by 2 bases and J by 4 bases, with 8 bases between. The CDR3 runs 14 residues. The CDR3: CASSLARGTGELFF. CDR3 nucleotides: TGTGCCAGCAGCTTAGCGCGGGGCACCGGGGAGCTGTTTTTT. The whole variable domain, filled in from reference TRBV7-3 and TRBJ2-2, reads GAGVSQTPSNKVTEKGKYVELRCDPISGHTALYWYRQSLGQGPEFLIYFQGTGAADDSGLPNDRFFAVRPEGSVSTLKIQRTERGDSAVYLCASSLARGTGELFFGEGSRLTVL.

Points on this clonotype: One end of the junction does not line up with germline, which may come from a read error. This chain connects TRBV28 to TRBJ2-1; 14 bases agree with TRBD2. The germline V gene has CDR1 MDHEN and CDR2 SYDVKM. The CDR3 covers 15 residues. The CDR3 protein is CASQAGTSGRNEQLF. In nucleotides, the CDR3 is TGTGCCAGCCAAGCCGGGACTAGCGGGAGAAATGAGCAGCTCTTC.

Many counts were recorded for this clonotype. The chain has TRBV20-1 and TRBJ2-2; tentative D call: TRBD2 (5 bases). Germline-derived CDR1 and CDR2 are DFQATT and SNEGSKA (reference sequence). The CDR3 sequence is 12 residues long. Between the trimmed V and J ends, which lost 6 bases and 4 bases, there was a span of 9 bases. Written as DNA, the CDR3 is TGCAGTGCCAGGACTCTCACCGGGGAGCTGTTTTTT. It is translated as CSARTLTGELFF.

The chain has TRBV20-1 and TRBJ1-5; 8 bases fit TRBD1. The CDR3 covers 14 residues. Germline values: CDR1 DFQATT, CDR2 SNEGSKA (reference sequence). V lost 5 bases, J lost 3 bases, and 6 bases stayed unmatched. CDR3 sequence (DNA): TGCAGTGCTCCTCGGACAGGGTACAATCAGCCCCAGCATTTT. It specifies CSAPRTGYNQPQHF.

The sample holds a few counts of this clonotype. The V and J genes are TRBV29-1 and TRBJ2-3; possibly TRBD1 or TRBD2 for D (5 bases each). V dropped 8 bases and J dropped 5 bases, with 17 bases sitting between them. The germline CDR1 and CDR2 sequences are SQVTM and ANQGSEA. The CDR3 loop spans 13 amino acids. This chain's CDR3 is CSTEGQGLDTQYF. In DNA form, the CDR3 reads TGCAGCACCGAGGGGCAGGGCTTAGATACGCAGTATTTT.

This clonotype was seen many times. The chain couples TRBV6-2 or TRBV6-3 to TRBJ2-7; maybe TRBD2 (6 bases). Germline V gene lookup returns CDR1 MNHEY and CDR2 SVGEGT. This CDR3 is 17 amino acids long. Between the trimmed V and J ends, which lost 0 bases and 6 bases, there was a span of 21 bases. CDR3 sequence: CASSYSGPRLGVVEQYF. The CDR3 DNA follows: TGTGCCAGCAGTTACTCGGGGCCACGACTAGGGGTGGTCGAGCAGTACTTC.

This clonotype was seen many times. The chain employs TRBV20-1 and TRBJ2-1; TRBD2 agrees at 9 bases. V lost 6 bases, J lost 4 bases, and 7 bases stayed unmatched. CDR3 length equals 14 residues. In germline, CDR1 is DFQATT, CDR2 SNEGSKA (reference sequence). In nucleotides, the CDR3 is TGCAGTGCCAAGACTAGCGGAGGATACAATGAGCAGTTCTTC. Amino acid sequence: CSAKTSGGYNEQFF.

The chain employs TRBV27 and TRBJ1-1, with 7 positions matching TRBD1. The CDR3 has 13 amino acids. CDR1 and CDR2 (germline): MNHEY, SMNVEV (reference sequence). V gave up 6 bases and J gave up 3 bases; unmatched junction bases: 4. The CDR3 sequence: CASRLTGYTEAFF. The CDR3 region has the DNA TGTGCCAGCAGACTGACAGGGTACACTGAAGCTTTCTTT.

This clonotype was seen repeatedly, ten times or more. The J gene is TRBJ2-5, the V gene TRBV18; 7 nucleotides agree with TRBD1. This CDR3 has 14 amino acids. The V gene end was trimmed by 4 bases and the J gene end by 1 base; junction bases not matched to a gene: 3. CDR1 is KGHSH, CDR2 LQKENI, per germline. In nucleotides, the CDR3 is TGTGCCAGCTCACTTAGACAGGGCCAAGAGACCCAGTACTTC. This encodes CASSLRQGQETQYF.

This clonotype was seen a handful of times. This chain joins TRBV19 and TRBJ1-1; weak D call: TRBD1 (6 bases). Germline loops: CDR1 LNHDA, CDR2 SQIVND (reference sequence). The V end was cut by 8 bases, the J end by 0 bases, with 13 bases between. The CDR3 length is 14 residues. In DNA form, the CDR3 reads TGTGCCAGTCAAACACAGGGCGTGAACACTGAAGCTTTCTTT. Its protein product is CASQTQGVNTEAFF.

This clonotype was seen a few times. This rearrangement joins TRBV7-2 to TRBJ2-5, with 11 bases lining up with TRBD2. J was trimmed by 2 bases and V by 4 bases; bases with no gene match: 6. This CDR3 is built from 16 residues. Germline V gives CDR1 SGHTA, CDR2 FQGNSA. CDR3 region: CASSSRLAGRQETQYF. The DNA of the CDR3 is TGTGCCAGCAGCTCAAGACTAGCGGGACGTCAAGAGACCCAGTACTTC.

The chain carries TRBV13 and TRBJ1-1; 7 bases line up with TRBD1. Germline V gene sequence: CDR1 PRHDT, CDR2 FYEKMQ (reference sequence). J was trimmed by 7 bases and V by 2 bases; bases with no gene match: 7. The CDR3 covers 14 residues. DNA of the CDR3: TGTGCCAGCAGCTTAACAGGGGTGCCCATTGAAGCTTTCTTT. It yields the protein CASSLTGVPIEAFF. Variable domain in full (rest from reference TRBV13 and TRBJ1-1): AAGVIQSPRHLIKEKRETATLKCYPIPRHDTVYWYQQGPGQDPQFLISFYEKMQSDKGSIPDRFSAQQFSDYHSELNMSSLELGDSALYFCASSLTGVPIEAFFGQGTRLTVV.

This sequence joins TRBV7-6 and TRBJ2-1, with 11 bases matching TRBD2. The V gene end was trimmed by 6 bases and the J gene end by 8 bases; junction bases not matched to a gene: 18. Per the germline V gene, CDR1 is SGHVS and CDR2 is FNYEAQ. CDR3 length: 18 amino acids. DNA for the CDR3: TGTGCCAGCAGACGCGGCACTAGCGGGAGCTGGGTTATCGATGAGCAGTTCTTC. Translation: CASRRGTSGSWVIDEQFF. Looking up the rest from reference TRBV7-6 and TRBJ2-1 gives the full variable domain: GAGVSQSPRYKVTKRGQDVALRCDPISGHVSLYWYRQALGQGPEFLTYFNYEAQQDKSGLPNDRFSAERPEGSISTLTIQRTEQRDSAMYRCASRRGTSGSWVIDEQFFGPGTRLTVL.

The chain uses TRBV12-3 or TRBV12-4 and TRBJ1-1; 7 nucleotides match TRBD1. CDR3 size: 15 residues. Losses at the gene ends were 6 bases for V and 0 bases for J; bases not matched to a gene: 7. The CDR3 reads CASRTGTAMNTEAFF. The CDR3 region has the DNA TGTGCCAGCAGGACCGGGACAGCCATGAACACTGAAGCTTTCTTT.

A few counts support this clonotype. The chain is built from TRBV28 and TRBJ2-7; no clear D. CDR3 length: 11 amino acids. CDR1 MDHEN and CDR2 SYDVKM come from the germline V gene. The V gene lost 5 bases and the J gene lost 4 bases, with 6 bases spanning the gap. CDR3 loop: CASSHEYEQYF. CDR3 bases: TGTGCCAGCAGTCACGAGTACGAGCAGTACTTC.

A remark on this clonotype: This may be a read error, as it is one base from a much larger clone. J is TRBJ2-1 and V is TRBV7-3; TRBD2 might be the D (7 bases). This CDR3 is built from 14 residues. Deletions cut 3 bases from V and 5 bases from J, with 11 bases between. Germline V gene sequence: CDR1 SGHTA, CDR2 FQGTGA. CDR3 protein: CASSFRGGHNEQFF. The CDR3 DNA follows: TGTGCCAGCAGCTTTAGGGGGGGCCACAATGAGCAGTTCTTC.

In its sample, this clonotype was seen many times. This chain uses TRBV7-9 with TRBJ2-3, with 9 bases that match TRBD2. J was trimmed by 0 bases and V by 2 bases; bases with no gene match: 6. Germline V gives CDR1 SEHNR, CDR2 FQNEAQ (reference sequence). The CDR3 contains 17 residues. DNA for the CDR3: TGTGCCAGCAGCTTACGGGTAACTAGCGGGAGCACAGATACGCAGTATTTT. Translating it yields CASSLRVTSGSTDTQYF. Using reference TRBV7-9 and TRBJ2-3 for the parts outside the CDR3, the full variable domain is DTGVSQNPRHKITKRGQNVTFRCDPISEHNRLYWYRQTLGQGPEFLTYFQNEAQLEKSRLLSDRFSAERPKGSFSTLEIQRTEQGDSAMYLCASSLRVTSGSTDTQYFGPGTRLTVL.

This clonotype was seen at least ten times. V gene TRBV14 combines with J gene TRBJ2-1; D is undetermined. The V end lost 3 bases, the J end lost 9 bases, and 12 bases lay between the germline ends. The CDR3 is made up of 13 amino acids. CDR1 is SGHDN, CDR2 FVKESK, per germline. The CDR3 bases are TGTGCCAGCAGCCACAGACGCTTTGGTGAGCAGTTCTTC. This sequence encodes CASSHRRFGEQFF.

This clonotype was detected ten times or more. The chain carries TRBV6-6 and TRBJ2-1, with 10 nucleotides matching TRBD2. The V segment lost 0 bases and the J segment 7 bases; nucleotides outside the gene matches: 12. Looked up from germline, CDR1 is MNHNY and CDR2 is SVGAGI (reference sequence). CDR3 length: 18 amino acids. The CDR3 nucleotides read TGTGCCAGCAGTTACTCTCGCGTGCCTAGCGGGAGTAGAAATGAGCAGTTCTTC. Amino acid sequence: CASSYSRVPSGSRNEQFF.

This clonotype occurred many times. The chain links TRBV18 to TRBJ1-2, with no clear D. V was clipped by 2 bases and J by 4 bases, with 11 bases between them. This CDR3 comprises 14 residues. Germline V gene data show CDR1 as KGHSH and CDR2 as LQKENI. CDR3 sequence: CASSPEGSTYGYTF. Here the CDR3 DNA reads TGTGCCAGCTCACCAGAGGGAAGCACCTATGGCTACACCTTC.

This clonotype was found many times. V and J are TRBV5-1 and TRBJ2-5; possible D gene TRBD1, 6 bases. Germline V gene sequence: CDR1 SGHRS, CDR2 YFSETQ. Trimming shortened V by 4 bases and J by 2 bases, and 21 bases separated the two germline ends. CDR3 size: 17 residues. The CDR3, as DNA: TGCGCCAGCAGCCCCAGGGGTTTTGGTTCCAGACAAGAGACCCAGTACTTC. Protein product: CASSPRGFGSRQETQYF.